The present T cell receptor (beta chain) was sequenced within a study of T cell repertoires in cytomegalovirus infection. Worth noting for this clonotype: Its target is unknown.

A single record per CDR3 protein comes from TCRdb applying MiXCR to the reads. The profile covers more than 300,000 distinct CDR3 sequences, with 34% appearing a single time and less than 15% taken by the ten largest. There are 17 residues in the CDR3. The V gene end was trimmed by 4 bases and the J gene end by 5 bases; junction bases not matched to a gene: 12. The germline CDR1 and CDR2 sequences are MDHEN and SYDVKM. This sequence was found in a human donor in good health (CMV status not recorded). Some clones in this sample may be carry-over from other donors' samples. Sequenced here: cultured PBMCs, sampled from culture after CMV antigen stimulation. The rearrangement uses TRBV28 and TRBJ2-7; 12 bases fit TRBD1. CDR3 protein: CASSSPPGQGALHEQYF. The CDR3 nucleotides read TGTGCCAGCAGTTCGCCTCCGGGACAGGGGGCTTTACACGAGCAGTACTTC.